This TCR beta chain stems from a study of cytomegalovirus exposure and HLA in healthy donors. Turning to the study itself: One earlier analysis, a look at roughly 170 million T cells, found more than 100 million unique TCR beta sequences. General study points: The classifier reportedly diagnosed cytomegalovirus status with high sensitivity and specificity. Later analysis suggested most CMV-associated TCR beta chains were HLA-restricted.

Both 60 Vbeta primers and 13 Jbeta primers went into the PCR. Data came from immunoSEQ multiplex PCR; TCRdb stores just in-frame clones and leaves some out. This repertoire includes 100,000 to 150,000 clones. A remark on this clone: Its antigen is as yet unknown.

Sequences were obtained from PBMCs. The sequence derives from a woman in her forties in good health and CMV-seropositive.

CDR3 loop: CASSPGLAGADTQYF. CDR3 in DNA: TGTGCCAGCAGCCCGGGACTAGCGGGAGCAGATACGCAGTATTTT. The V and J genes are TRBV5-6 and TRBJ2-3; 14 bases line up with TRBD2. The V segment lost 4 bases and the J segment 4 bases; nucleotides outside the gene matches: 2. The CDR3 consists of 15 residues. CDR1 and CDR2 from the germline V gene are SGHDT and YYEEEE.